These T cell receptor beta chains were read from a single sample in a study of response to subunit inactivated influenza vaccine. TCRdb used MiXCR to reprocess the RT-PCR reads, holding one entry per CDR3 protein. The table has about 780,000 distinct CDR3 sequences, around 20% seen once; the top ten hold about 11%. The sample consisted of PBMCs from blood, taken around 5 days after vaccination. Every receptor here comes from a man aged 45-60 years who received an inactivated influenza vaccine. Each CDR3 is given with its conserved first and last residue. The order of the fields is J gene, clone size, V gene, D gene, CDR3 DNA, CDR3 protein. The D gene is left open where the match is weak. The size field is filled for only some rows; it gives once, few, many or a size class.

>TRBJ2-1|few|TRBV7-2|.
TGTGCCAGCAGCCCCCATGGGGGTTACAATGAGCAGTTCTTC
CASSPHGGYNEQFF
>TRBJ1-1|.|TRBV20-1|TRBD1
TGCAGTGCTAGACCCCGGGACAGGGGACCGAACACTGAAGCTTTCTTT
CSARPRDRGPNTEAFF
>TRBJ2-7|few|TRBV4-3|.
TGCGCCAGCAGCCAAGGATCCGGGAGAGGTTCCTACGAGCAGTACTTC
CASSQGSGRGSYEQYF
>TRBJ2-7|few|TRBV28|.
TGTGCCAGCAGTTTATTACACGGGACGTCAAATACCGAGCAGTACTTC
CASSLLHGTSNTEQYF
>TRBJ2-7|.|TRBV28|TRBD1
TGTGCCAGCGGCTCCGGGACAGGGTTCGTCGAGCAGTACTTC
CASGSGTGFVEQYF
>TRBJ2-2|many|TRBV5-1|.
TGCGCCAGCAGCGAGGTTAGCACCGGGGAGCTGTTTTTT
CASSEVSTGELFF
>TRBJ2-7|.|TRBV6-5|TRBD2
TGTGCCAGCAGTTACTCGGGGACTAGGCAGACCTACGAGCAGTACTTC
CASSYSGTRQTYEQYF
>TRBJ2-4|.|TRBV27|TRBD1
TGTGCCAGCAGTGTCAACAGGGGGCGCGGGCAAAACATTCAGTACTTC
CASSVNRGRGQNIQYF
>TRBJ2-7|.|TRBV5-4|TRBD1
TGTGCCAGCAGCTCATCCGGGACAGGGGATAACTACGAGCAGTACTTC
CASSSSGTGDNYEQYF
>TRBJ2-7|few|TRBV2|.
TGTGCCAGCCGGACAACCGGGACACCATCACTCGCCTTC
CASRTTGTPSLAF
>TRBJ2-7|many|TRBV7-9|TRBD1
TGTGCCAGCAGGTCCACCGGGACAGACTCCTACGAGCAGTACTTC
CASRSTGTDSYEQYF
>TRBJ2-3|few|TRBV4-3|TRBD2
TGCGCCAGCAGCCAAATAGCGGGGGCTGGCACAGATACGCAGTATTTT
CASSQIAGAGTDTQYF
>TRBJ2-1|few|TRBV12-3/TRBV12-4|.
TGTGCCAGCAGTTTGCGGCGGAGCCTCCGGGCGTTCTTC
CASSLRRSLRAFF
>TRBJ2-2|.|TRBV7-3|.
TGTGCCAGCAGAAGATCTGCAGGGACCGGGGAGCTGTTTTTT
CASRRSAGTGELFF
>TRBJ2-7|few|TRBV18|.
TGTGCCAGCTCACCGAGTCGATACTACTACGAGCAGTACTTC
CASSPSRYYYEQYF
>TRBJ2-1|few|TRBV6-2/TRBV6-3|.
TGTGCCAGCAGTCCCCCAATCTACAATGAGCAGTTCTTC
CASSPPIYNEQFF
>TRBJ2-7|few|TRBV5-8|.
TGTGCCAGCGGGCCCAGGGGAAGCTCCTACGAGCAGTACTTC
CASGPRGSSYEQYF
>TRBJ2-1|.|TRBV7-9|TRBD2
TGTGCCAGCAGCTTCCAGTTTAGCGGGAGTAGCTACAATGAGCAGTTCTTC
CASSFQFSGSSYNEQFF
>TRBJ1-2|few|TRBV15|.
TGTGCCACCAGCATGTCCGGGACTTCCTATGGCTACACCTTC
CATSMSGTSYGYTF
>TRBJ1-2|few|TRBV4-2|TRBD1
TGTGCCAGCAGCCAAGAAGGACAGGCTTCTTACGGCTACACCTTC
CASSQEGQASYGYTF
>TRBJ2-3|once|TRBV4-3|TRBD2
TGCGCCAGCAGCCGATTAGCGGGAGTTCTCGATACGCAGTATTTT
CASSRLAGVLDTQYF
>TRBJ1-4|few|TRBV10-3|.
TGTGCCATCAGTGAGTCTGCCGGCGGCGGGGGGCTGTTTTTT
CAISESAGGGGLFF
>TRBJ2-1|.|TRBV6-2/TRBV6-3|TRBD2
TGTGCCAGCAGCCCGGGGACTAGCGGGACAAATGAGCAGTTCTTC
CASSPGTSGTNEQFF
>TRBJ2-3|few|TRBV29-1|.
TGCAGCGTTGGGGGCAGGGCGTCAAAAGATACGCAGTATTTT
CSVGGRASKDTQYF
>TRBJ1-5|few|TRBV10-3|TRBD1
TGTGCCATCAGCGCGGGACAGGGAAGCAATCAGCCCCAGCATTTT
CAISAGQGSNQPQHF
>TRBJ2-1|few|TRBV7-2|TRBD2
TGTGCCAGCAGCTTAGCTGAAGCGGGGGGGTGGAATGAGCAGTTCTTC
CASSLAEAGGWNEQFF
>TRBJ1-1|.|TRBV5-1|.
TGCGCCAGCAGCTTGACAGGTTCTAACACTGAAGCTTTCTTT
CASSLTGSNTEAFF
>TRBJ2-1|few|TRBV20-1|.
TGCAGTGCTAGAGACCAACTAGGCGGGCATGAGCAGTTCTTC
CSARDQLGGHEQFF
>TRBJ2-2|few|TRBV7-8|.
TGTGCCAGCAGCTTAGCCTACACGAACGAGCTGTTTTTT
CASSLAYTNELFF
>TRBJ1-2|many|TRBV20-1|.
TGCAGTGCTAGGGACCTTGAAGGGGACTATGGCTACACCTTC
CSARDLEGDYGYTF
>TRBJ2-1|.|TRBV9|.
TGTGCCAGCACACGAACTGGCTCCTACAATGAGCAGTTCTTC
CASTRTGSYNEQFF
>TRBJ2-6|few|TRBV28|.
TGTGCCAGCAGTTTAACTTCGTGGTATTACCCAGACCAAAACGTCCTGACTTTC
CASSLTSWYYPDQNVLTF
>TRBJ1-1|.|TRBV27|.
TGTGCCAGCAGTTTATCCGCGGTTATGAACACTGAAGCTTTCTTT
CASSLSAVMNTEAFF
>TRBJ2-5|few|TRBV3-1|TRBD1
TGTGCCAGCAGAGGGACAGGGGGGACGGAGACCCAGTACTTC
CASRGTGGTETQYF
>TRBJ1-2|few|TRBV2|TRBD1
TGTGCCAGCAATCAAGACAGGGGGAATGGCTACACCTTC
CASNQDRGNGYTF
>TRBJ2-1|.|TRBV10-3|.
TGTGCCATCAGGGGGGTTTCCAGCTCCTACAATGAGCAGTTCTTC
CAIRGVSSSYNEQFF
>TRBJ2-3|.|TRBV12-3/TRBV12-4|TRBD2
TGTGCCAGCCTACGGGGCGGGGGAACAGATACGCAGTATTTT
CASLRGGGTDTQYF
>TRBJ2-3|few|TRBV29-1|TRBD1
TGCAGCGTTGAATCGACAGGGCCCATTTTGACAGATACGCAGTATTTT
CSVESTGPILTDTQYF
>TRBJ2-7|few|TRBV29-1|TRBD1
TGCAGCGTTGAACTCCGACAGGGCGGTGACTACGAGCAGTACTTC
CSVELRQGGDYEQYF